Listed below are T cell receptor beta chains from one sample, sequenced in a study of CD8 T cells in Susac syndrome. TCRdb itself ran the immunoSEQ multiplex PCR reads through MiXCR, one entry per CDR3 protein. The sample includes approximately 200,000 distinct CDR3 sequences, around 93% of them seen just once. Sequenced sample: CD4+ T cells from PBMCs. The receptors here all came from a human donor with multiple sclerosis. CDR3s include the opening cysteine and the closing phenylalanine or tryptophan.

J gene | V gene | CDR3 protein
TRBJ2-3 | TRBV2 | CASSEATSTDTQYF
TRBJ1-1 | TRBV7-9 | CASSPISGTEAFF
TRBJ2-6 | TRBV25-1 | CASSMGGGANVLTF
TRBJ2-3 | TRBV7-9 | CASSSGGLSTDTQYF
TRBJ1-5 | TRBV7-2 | CASSPFGNSNQPQHF
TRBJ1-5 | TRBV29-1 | CSVVGSGNQPQHF
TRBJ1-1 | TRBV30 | CAWSPTVGAFF
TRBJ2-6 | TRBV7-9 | CASSLSGPRSGANVLTF
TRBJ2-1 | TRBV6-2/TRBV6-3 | CASNNKDRRLFF
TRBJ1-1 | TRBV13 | CASSPGSVNTEAFF
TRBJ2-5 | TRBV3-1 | CASSHVSGQETQYF
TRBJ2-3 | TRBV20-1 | CSARLDRTRLTDTQYF
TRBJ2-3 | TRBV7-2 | CASSLGGQSTDTQYF
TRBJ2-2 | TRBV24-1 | CATSDLQGSGELFF
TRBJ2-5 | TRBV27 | CASSLRGPYF
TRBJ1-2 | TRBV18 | CASSPPRGGINYGYTF
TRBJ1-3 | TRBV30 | CAWSGTGANTIYF
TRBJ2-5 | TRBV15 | CATSRDLGLTYQETQYF
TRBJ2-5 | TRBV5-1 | CASSPGQGLYQETQYF
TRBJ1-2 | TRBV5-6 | CASSLLAPAGYTF
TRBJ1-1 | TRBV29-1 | CSAKTGVDTEAFF
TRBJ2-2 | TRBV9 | CASSRSVGRTNTGELFF
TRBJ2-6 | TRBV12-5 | CASGLQSGVGTSSGANVLTF
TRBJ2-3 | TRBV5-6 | CASSHDVPHTQYF
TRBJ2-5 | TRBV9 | CASSRDSGAQETQYF
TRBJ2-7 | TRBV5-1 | CASSSAPYEQYF
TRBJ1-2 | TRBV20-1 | CSANNPHGGYTF
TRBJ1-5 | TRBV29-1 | CSVAEQGTSRVQHF
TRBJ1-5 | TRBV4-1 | CASSPLGGRASQPQHF
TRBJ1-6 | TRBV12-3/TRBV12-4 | CASSPSRGGLGSPLHF
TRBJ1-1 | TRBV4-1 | CASSQDLWGLNTEAFF
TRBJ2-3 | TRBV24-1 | CATSGGSSTDTQYF
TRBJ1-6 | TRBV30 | CAWSMGQTYSPLHF
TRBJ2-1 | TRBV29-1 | CSVASRNEQFF
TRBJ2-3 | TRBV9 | CASSGRQARDTQYF
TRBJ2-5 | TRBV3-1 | CASSGSGGVETQYF
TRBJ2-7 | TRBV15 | CATSREGNYEQYF
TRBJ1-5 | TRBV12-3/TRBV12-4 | CASSLKGTGSNQPQHF
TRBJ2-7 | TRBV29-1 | CSVVGRDVGAYEQYF
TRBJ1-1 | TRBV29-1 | CSVESTGVNTEAFF
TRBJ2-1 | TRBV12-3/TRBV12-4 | CASSPLAGGPSYNEQFF
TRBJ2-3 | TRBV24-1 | CATSDPTMDTQYF
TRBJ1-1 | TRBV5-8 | CASSLGTRWEAFF
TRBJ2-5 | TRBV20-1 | CSANRGEETQYF
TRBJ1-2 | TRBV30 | CAWSRTGTGYTF
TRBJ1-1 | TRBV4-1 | CASSQDQVGQGLILNTEAFF
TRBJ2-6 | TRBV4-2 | CASRTVFSGANVLTF
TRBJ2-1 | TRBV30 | CAWRGTGGNEQFF
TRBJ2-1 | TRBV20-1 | CSASSGAPNNEQFF
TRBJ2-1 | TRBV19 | CASSRGASGTGLTYNEQFF
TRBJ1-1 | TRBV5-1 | CASQRITGRDTEAFF
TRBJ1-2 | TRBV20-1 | CSARDNSYGYTF
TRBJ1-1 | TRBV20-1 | CSASNPQGGDTEAFF
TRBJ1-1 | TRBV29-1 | CSAASGNTEAFF
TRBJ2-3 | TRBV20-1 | CSAGLGTNTDTQYF